The 24 T cell receptor beta chains reported below all come from one sample, sequenced in a study of cytomegalovirus exposure and HLA in healthy donors. Researchers ran the PCR with 60 Vbeta and 13 Jbeta primers. Sequencing used immunoSEQ multiplex PCR; TCRdb keeps in-frame clones, though not all of them. The sample records around 280,000 clones, roughly 90% being singletons. Sequenced sample: PBMCs. These receptors were obtained from a woman aged 18-29 years in good health and CMV-seronegative.

The J gene is TRBJ2-4, the V gene TRBV7-9; possible D gene TRBD1, 5 bases. The CDR3 contains 14 residues. Trimming pared 4 bases from V and 2 bases from J, leaving 9 bases between. Germline V gene sequence: CDR1 SEHNR, CDR2 FQNEAQ (reference sequence). Written as DNA, the CDR3 is TGTGCCAGCAGCTCCCGACAGTCCAAAAACATTCAGTACTTC. Its translation: CASSSRQSKNIQYF.

V and J are TRBV19 and TRBJ1-2; tentatively, D is TRBD1 (5 bases). The germline V gene encodes CDR1 LNHDA and CDR2 SQIVND (reference sequence). Between the trimmed V and J ends, which lost 3 bases and 3 bases, there was a span of 14 bases. There are 15 residues in the CDR3. The CDR3 DNA reads as TGTGCCAGTAGTATGAAACGGGGAGGGGACTATGGCTACACCTTC. The encoded protein is CASSMKRGGDYGYTF.

The chain uses TRBV5-1 and TRBJ2-5, with a weak D call TRBD2 (6 bases). The length of the CDR3 is 14 residues. Germline V lookup: CDR1 SGHRS, CDR2 YFSETQ. Trimming left V 6 bases short and J 5 bases short, with 17 bases between. CDR3 protein: CASTPAGARETQYF. The CDR3 bases are TGCGCCAGCACCCCAGCGGGTGCCAGGGAGACCCAGTACTTC.

The chain joins TRBV10-3 to TRBJ1-1; D is unclear. This CDR3 is built from 15 residues. The germline V gene encodes CDR1 ENHRY and CDR2 SYGVKD. The V end lost 8 bases, the J end lost 8 bases, and 24 bases lay between the germline ends. The CDR3 is CAISPFSGPEKEAFF. In DNA, the CDR3 is TGTGCCATCTCCCCCTTTAGCGGACCGGAAAAAGAAGCTTTCTTT.

The chain joins TRBV10-3 to TRBJ2-4, with TRBD2 as a possible D gene (6 bases). The CDR3 runs to 16 residues. CDR1 and CDR2 from the germline V gene are ENHRY and SYGVKD. The ends were cut back, 6 bases at V and 0 bases at J, with 15 bases in the middle. DNA for the CDR3: TGTGCCATCAGCCAAGGGACTTTGTCAGCCAAAAACATTCAGTACTTC. It encodes CAISQGTLSAKNIQYF.

The chain carries TRBV9 and TRBJ2-2; unclear D gene. Germline lookup yields CDR1 SGDLS and CDR2 YYNGEE. V was cut by 0 bases and J by 5 bases, with 11 bases left in between. The CDR3 has 15 residues. As DNA, the CDR3 is TGTGCCAGCAGCGTAGAATTGTTGAGTACCGGGGAGCTGTTTTTT. This sequence encodes CASSVELLSTGELFF.

This rearrangement joins TRBV11-1 to TRBJ1-1; no firm D call. CDR1 and CDR2 (germline): SGHAT, FQDESV (reference sequence). V dropped 3 bases and J dropped 5 bases, with 16 bases sitting between them. CDR3 length: 15 amino acids. This chain's CDR3 is CASSFSGEVGTEAFF. CDR3 in DNA: TGTGCCAGCAGCTTTTCCGGGGAGGTCGGAACTGAAGCTTTCTTT. Complete variable domain (other parts from reference TRBV11-1 and TRBJ1-1): EAEVAQSPRYKITEKSQAVAFWCDPISGHATLYWYRQILGQGPELLVQFQDESVVDDSQLPKDRFSAERLKGVDSTLKIQPAELGDSAMYLCASSFSGEVGTEAFFGQGTRLTVV.

This chain connects TRBV5-1 to TRBJ2-1; D remains unclear. V was shortened by 2 bases and J by 9 bases, with 15 bases between the two germline ends. The CDR3 has 14 amino acids. The germline gives CDR1 SGHRS, CDR2 YFSETQ. CDR3 in DNA: TGCGCCAGCAGCTTCGCACCATCCGGCGGTGAGCAGTTCTTC. As protein: CASSFAPSGGEQFF.

The chain links TRBV6-1 to TRBJ1-5; D may be TRBD1 (5 bases). Germline CDR1 MNHNS, CDR2 SASEGT. V was trimmed by 2 bases and J by 3 bases, leaving 11 bases between them. The CDR3 sequence is 15 residues long. CDR3 DNA sequence: TGTGCCAGCAGTGAACAAGCAGGGCCCAATCAGCCCCAGCATTTT. Amino acids: CASSEQAGPNQPQHF.

The chain combines TRBV5-3 with TRBJ2-7, with 7 bases aligning to TRBD1. TRBV5-3 is an open reading frame whose function is uncertain. CDR3 size: 14 residues. Losses at the gene ends were 4 bases for V and 2 bases for J; bases not matched to a gene: 6. The CDR3 sequence: CARSKTGWAYEQYF. The CDR3 region has the DNA TGTGCCAGAAGCAAGACAGGGTGGGCCTACGAGCAGTACTTC.

The J gene is TRBJ2-5, the V gene TRBV9; D is possibly TRBD2 (6 bases). Germline lookup yields CDR1 SGDLS and CDR2 YYNGEE. CDR3 length: 16 residues. The V end was cut by 0 bases, the J end by 5 bases, with 17 bases between. In DNA, the CDR3 is TGTGCCAGCAGCGTAGCTACCGGAGGGATGGCGGAGACCCAGTACTTC. Encoded protein: CASSVATGGMAETQYF.

The chain combines TRBV29-1 with TRBJ2-5, with 8 bases aligning to TRBD1. J was trimmed by 1 base and V by 7 bases; bases with no gene match: 5. The CDR3 runs to 13 residues. Germline V gene lookup returns CDR1 SQVTM and CDR2 ANQGSEA. DNA for the CDR3: TGCAGCGCCGAACAGGGGGGCCAAGAGACCCAGTACTTC. This codes for CSAEQGGQETQYF.

On this clone: At one boundary the junction diverges from the germline segment, which might be a read error. The rearrangement uses TRBV5-4 and TRBJ2-1, with 9 bases lining up with TRBD2. The CDR3 extends over 18 amino acids. From germline, CDR1 is SGHNT and CDR2 YYREEE (reference sequence). CDR3 DNA sequence: TGTGCCAGCAGCTCCTGGGGACCTGGCGGGGGGGCCTACAGTGAGCAGTTCTTC. Amino acid sequence: CASSSWGPGGGAYSEQFF.

Notes on this clone: One end of the junction fails to match germline, which may point to a read error. J is TRBJ1-1 and V is TRBV7-9; D may be TRBD1 (5 bases). The germline gives CDR1 SEHNR, CDR2 FQNEAQ (reference sequence). This CDR3 spans 13 amino acids. The CDR3 loop is CSSSLEGATEAFF. CDR3 DNA sequence: TGTTCCAGCAGCTTAGAAGGGGCCACTGAAGCTTTCTTT.

The chain uses TRBV2 and TRBJ2-1, with 11 bases fitting TRBD2. In germline, CDR1 is SNHLY, CDR2 FYNNEI. With 3 bases clipped from V and 6 bases from J, the junction kept 4 bases outside the gene matches. The CDR3 spans 15 residues. The CDR3: CASSESSGGANEQFF. As DNA, the CDR3 is TGTGCCAGCAGTGAGAGTAGCGGGGGGGCCAATGAGCAGTTCTTC. Using reference TRBV2 and TRBJ2-1 for the parts outside the CDR3, the full variable domain is EPEVTQTPSHQVTQMGQEVILRCVPISNHLYFYWYRQILGQKVEFLVSFYNNEISEKSEIFDDQFSVERPDGSNFTLKIRSTKLEDSAMYFCASSESSGGANEQFFGPGTRLTVL.

Regarding this clone: Other nucleotide sequences in the sample specify the same CDR3. The V and J genes are TRBV5-1 and TRBJ2-7, with TRBD1 as a possible D gene (5 bases). V was cut by 0 bases and J by 3 bases, with 7 bases left in between. This CDR3 region has 13 residues. CDR1 is SGHRS and CDR2 is YFSETQ in the germline V gene. For the CDR3, the DNA is TGCGCCAGCAGCTTGGGAACAGGCTACGAGCAGTACTTC. Translation: CASSLGTGYEQYF.

J is TRBJ1-1 and V is TRBV5-1; the D gene is possibly TRBD1 (5 bases). V was cut by 5 bases and J by 3 bases, with 8 bases left in between. Germline V CDR1 and CDR2: SGHRS, YFSETQ. The CDR3 spans 12 residues. The CDR3, as DNA: TGCGCCAGCAGGGGGGGTTACACTGAAGCTTTCTTT. This gives the protein CASRGGYTEAFF.

The chain links TRBV5-6 to TRBJ2-7; TRBD1 matches 8 bases. This CDR3 is 15 amino acids long. V trimming: 0 bases; J trimming: 4 bases; junction bases outside the gene matches: 6. Per germline, CDR1 SGHDT and CDR2 YYEEEE. CDR3 coding DNA: TGTGCCAGCAGCTTGGACCGGACAGGGTTTTACGAGCAGTACTTC. Encoded protein: CASSLDRTGFYEQYF.

This clone was observed a handful of times. V usage is TRBV5-5 and J usage is TRBJ1-6; D may be TRBD1 (5 bases). The CDR3 is made up of 14 amino acids. Germline CDR1 SGHKS, CDR2 YYEKEE (reference sequence). V lost 4 bases to trimming and J lost 10 bases, with 15 bases between them. As DNA, the CDR3 is TGTGCCAGCAGCCCGACGGGGGAGGGATCACCCCTCCACTTT. Translation: CASSPTGEGSPLHF.

V and J are TRBV7-9 and TRBJ2-1; maybe TRBD2 (6 bases). CDR1 is SEHNR and CDR2 is FQNEAQ in the germline V gene (reference sequence). The V end lost 5 bases, the J end lost 8 bases, and 25 bases lay between the germline ends. CDR3 length equals 17 residues. DNA of the CDR3: TGTGCCAGCAGCCCACATCTAGCGCTCCAACACGAGTATGAGCAGTTCTTC. This gives the protein CASSPHLALQHEYEQFF.

This sequence joins TRBV27 and TRBJ1-1; 7 nucleotides line up with TRBD1. Unmatched junction bases numbered 11, after V lost 6 bases and J lost 4 bases. Germline V CDR1 and CDR2: MNHEY, SMNVEV (reference sequence). There are 15 residues in the CDR3. The CDR3, as DNA: TGTGCCAGCAGCTTCTCCATTCAGGGGGGCACTGAAGCTTTCTTT. This sequence encodes CASSFSIQGGTEAFF.

This clone was found many times. The sample contains more than one DNA sequence encoding this CDR3. The chain combines TRBV6-5 with TRBJ1-2, with D maybe TRBD1 (5 bases). The germline CDR1 and CDR2 sequences are MNHEY and SVGAGI. This CDR3 region has 13 residues. Trimming removed 5 bases from V and 0 bases from J, with 7 bases in between. In DNA, the CDR3 is TGTGCCAGCAGTGACAGAACTAACTATGGCTACACCTTC. This translates into CASSDRTNYGYTF.

The CDR3 region is CASSRGPGGLNSPLHF. CDR3 DNA: TGTGCCAGCAGCAGGGGCCCGGGGGGGCTTAATTCACCCCTCCACTTT. The chain has TRBV13 and TRBJ1-6; maybe TRBD1 (6 bases). The V and J ends lost 5 bases and 6 bases respectively, with 17 bases between them. The germline CDR1 and CDR2 sequences are PRHDT and FYEKMQ (reference sequence). CDR3 length: 16 residues.

This clone was seen just once. The genes are TRBV5-1 and TRBJ1-1; TRBD1 aligns across 7 bases. J gave up 0 bases and V 0 bases, and 8 bases lay outside the gene matches. Germline V gene data show CDR1 as SGHRS and CDR2 as YFSETQ. This CDR3 region has 17 residues. In DNA form, the CDR3 reads TGCGCCAGCAGCTTGGCGACAGGGTTAGACATGAACACTGAAGCTTTCTTT. Amino acids: CASSLATGLDMNTEAFF.